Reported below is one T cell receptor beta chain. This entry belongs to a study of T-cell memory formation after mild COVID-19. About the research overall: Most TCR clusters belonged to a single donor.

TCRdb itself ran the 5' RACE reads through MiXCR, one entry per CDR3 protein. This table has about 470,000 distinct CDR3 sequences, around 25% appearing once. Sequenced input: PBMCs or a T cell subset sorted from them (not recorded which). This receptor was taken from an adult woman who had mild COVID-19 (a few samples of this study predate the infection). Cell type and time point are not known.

This chain's CDR3 is CASSQDRALQHF. CDR3 bases: TGTGCCAGCAGCCAAGACCGGGCCCTCCAGCATTTT. V usage is TRBV3-1 and J usage is TRBJ2-3; D is ambiguous. The DNA end lines up better with TRBJ1-5; the J call may be wrong. The CDR3 consists of 12 residues. Germline V lookup: CDR1 LGHDT, CDR2 YNNKEL (reference sequence).